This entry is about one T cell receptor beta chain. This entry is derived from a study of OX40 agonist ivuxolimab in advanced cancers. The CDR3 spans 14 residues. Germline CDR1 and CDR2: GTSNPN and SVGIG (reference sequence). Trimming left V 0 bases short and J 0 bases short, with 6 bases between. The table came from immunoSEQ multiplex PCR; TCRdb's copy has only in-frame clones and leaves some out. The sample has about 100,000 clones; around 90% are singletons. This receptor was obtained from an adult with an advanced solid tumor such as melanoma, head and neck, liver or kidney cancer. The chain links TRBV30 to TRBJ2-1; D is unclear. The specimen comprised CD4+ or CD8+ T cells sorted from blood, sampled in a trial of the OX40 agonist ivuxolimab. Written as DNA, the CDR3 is TGTGCCTGGAGTGTTTTCGGCTCCTACAATGAGCAGTTCTTC. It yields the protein CAWSVFGSYNEQFF.